This T cell receptor beta chain was sequenced in a study of cytomegalovirus exposure and HLA in healthy donors. Findings and caveats of the study: TRBV6-2, TRBV6-3 and other indistinguishable V segments were excluded.

Samples came from healthy bone marrow donors. Each donor was nominally healthy when sampled (though unrecorded immune exposures were likely). The V segment lost 6 bases and the J segment 2 bases; nucleotides outside the gene matches: 4. The germline gives CDR1 SEHNR, CDR2 FQNEAQ (reference sequence). The CDR3 extends over 14 amino acids. Turning to this clone: No antigen is known for it.

The primer mix had 60 Vbeta and 13 Jbeta primers. Assay used: immunoSEQ multiplex PCR; TCRdb lists only in-frame clones, some missing. The data show about 200,000 clones, 82% seen once. Sequenced input: PBMCs. This TCR was recovered from a boy aged 2 to 10 in good health and CMV-seronegative. The V call is TRBV7-9, the J call TRBJ2-7; 10 nucleotides line up with TRBD1. The CDR3 DNA reads TGTGCCAGCAGTAACGACAGGGGGCCCTACGAGCAGTACTTC. Residues: CASSNDRGPYEQYF.